These T cell receptor beta chains were read from a single sample in a study of shared clonotypes between healthy human individuals. Sequencing was performed with immunoSEQ multiplex PCR; in TCRdb, only in-frame clones are kept and a portion is missing. This sample has about 2.1 million clones, with roughly 91% found just once. The sequenced material came from naive CD8+ T cells from PBMCs. Every receptor here comes from a man aged 18 to 29 in good health. Some clones in this sample may be carry-over from other donors' samples. CDR3s include the opening cysteine and the closing phenylalanine or tryptophan. D genes are given only for firm matches. Clone sizes are given selectively: once, few, many, or a class where the clone is expanded.

clone_size,v_call,d_call,j_call,cdr3_aa,cdr3_nt
once,TRBV14,TRBD1,TRBJ1-2,CASSQGDRTKLPYGYTF,TGTGCCAGCAGCCAAGGGGACAGAACAAAGCTGCCCTATGGCTACACCTTC
few,TRBV7-7,TRBD1,TRBJ2-2,CASSLGGGRDTGELFF,TGTGCCAGCAGCTTAGGAGGGGGCAGGGACACCGGGGAGCTGTTTTTT
.,TRBV9,.,TRBJ2-2,CASSVSGTLNTGELFF,TGTGCCAGCAGCGTATCCGGGACACTAAACACCGGGGAGCTGTTTTTT
.,TRBV2,.,TRBJ1-2,CASSEAPGGPNYGYTF,TGTGCCAGCAGTGAAGCGCCGGGGGGGCCTAACTATGGCTACACCTTC
.,TRBV7-9,.,TRBJ2-1,CASSLGPSSHNEQFF,TGTGCCAGCAGCTTAGGACCTAGCTCCCACAATGAGCAGTTCTTC
.,TRBV7-2,.,TRBJ2-7,CASSPSLDYEQYF,TGTGCCAGCAGCCCAAGTCTGGACTACGAGCAGTACTTC
.,TRBV27,.,TRBJ2-5,CASSLSGAARRETQYF,TGTGCCAGCAGTTTATCGGGGGCAGCCCGCCGGGAGACCCAGTACTTC
.,TRBV6-5,.,TRBJ2-5,CASSFSGETQYF,TGTGCCAGCAGTTTTTCGGGGGAGACCCAGTACTTC
once,TRBV7-6,TRBD2,TRBJ2-1,CASSYAGGGVGNEQFF,TGTGCCAGCAGCTACGCCGGGGGGGGAGTAGGGAATGAGCAGTTCTTC
.,TRBV27,TRBD1,TRBJ2-7,CASSLKGQGLYYEQYF,TGTGCCAGCAGTCTAAAAGGACAGGGCCTTTACTACGAGCAGTACTTC
.,TRBV15,.,TRBJ2-2,CATSRDRVGAGELFF,TGTGCCACCAGCAGAGACAGGGTGGGAGCCGGGGAGCTGTTTTTT
.,TRBV28,TRBD1,TRBJ1-4,CASSFPGTDQEKLFF,TGTGCCAGCAGTTTCCCCGGGACAGATCAGGAAAAACTGTTTTTT